This passage covers 27 T cell receptor beta chains from one sample sequenced in a study of shared clonotypes between healthy human individuals. Assay used: immunoSEQ multiplex PCR; TCRdb lists only in-frame clones, some missing. The table shows about 1,500,000 clones, with 96% occurring only once. Sequences were obtained from naive CD4+ T cells sorted from blood. Described subset: CD45RA+ positively selected. The receptors derive from a man under 40 in good health.

The chain employs TRBV18 and TRBJ2-7; a possible D gene is TRBD2 (5 bases). CDR1 is KGHSH and CDR2 is LQKENI in the germline V gene. V lost 1 base and J lost 5, with 18 bases in between. CDR3 length: 16 residues. As DNA, the CDR3 is TGTGCCAGCTCACCACTGCCCCCGGGATCTAACCACGAGCAGTACTTC. It specifies CASSPLPPGSNHEQYF.

The chain combines TRBV21-1 with TRBJ1-2. TRBV21-1 is recorded as a pseudogene. This CDR3 is 14 amino acids long. The CDR3 reads CASSKVQGGYGYTF. CDR3 DNA: TGTGCCAGCAGCAAGGTGCAGGGAGGGTATGGCTACACCTTC.

This chain joins TRBV28 and TRBJ1-2, with D unresolved. Trimming took off 6 bases at V and 8 bases at J, with 7 bases between the two ends. There are 10 residues in the CDR3. Germline CDR1 MDHEN, CDR2 SYDVKM. The chain's CDR3 is CASSGRGYTF. CDR3 nucleotide sequence: TGTGCCAGCAGCGGTAGGGGCTACACCTTC.

The chain links TRBV20-1 to TRBJ1-1, with a tentative D call TRBD1 (5 bases). Germline V gives CDR1 DFQATT, CDR2 SNEGSKA (reference sequence). This CDR3 is 11 amino acids long. This CDR3 reads CRAFSRARAFF. CDR3 DNA sequence: TGCAGGGCATTTAGCAGGGCGAGAGCTTTCTTT.

V usage is TRBV7-2 and J usage is TRBJ1-4; D might be TRBD1 (6 bases). V lost 1 base, J lost 8 bases, and 17 bases lay in between. This CDR3 comprises 16 residues. Germline V gene data show CDR1 as SGHTA and CDR2 as FQGNSA. The CDR3 is CASSLEYRGAGEKLFF. The CDR3 coding sequence is TGTGCCAGCAGCTTAGAATATCGGGGGGCCGGGGAAAAACTGTTTTTT.

This clone is a singleton in its sample. Here the CDR3 reads CASSLNRVLDTGELFF. As DNA, the CDR3 is TGTGCCAGCAGCTTAAACAGGGTATTGGACACCGGGGAGCTGTTTTTT. The chain carries TRBV13 and TRBJ2-2; D is perhaps TRBD1 (6 bases). Germline V lookup: CDR1 PRHDT, CDR2 FYEKMQ (reference sequence). V gave up 2 bases and J gave up 3 bases, with 13 bases separating them. The CDR3 loop spans 16 amino acids.

This chain joins TRBV27 and TRBJ2-3, with D unclear. The CDR3 loop spans 16 amino acids. The germline V and J ends were trimmed by 2 bases and 6 bases, with 18 bases remaining between them. Germline V CDR1 and CDR2: MNHEY, SMNVEV (reference sequence). Here the CDR3 DNA reads TGTGCCAGCAGTTTAGATAGTTATAACCGCCCCGATACGCAGTATTTT. Translating gives CASSLDSYNRPDTQYF.

The chain combines TRBV2 with TRBJ2-5, with TRBD1 matching over 7 bases. The CDR3 has 12 amino acids. V was pared by 6 bases and J by 5 bases, with 3 bases of the junction left unmatched. From germline, CDR1 is SNHLY and CDR2 FYNNEI. The CDR3 coding sequence is TGTGCCAGCAGGGCCAGGGGGGAGACCCAGTACTTC. Its translation is CASRARGETQYF.

This clone showed up just once. The rearrangement links TRBV6-1 to TRBJ2-7; the match to TRBD2 covers 9 bases. Germline CDR1 reads MNHNS; CDR2 reads SASEGT. CDR3 length: 17 residues. With 4 bases clipped from V and 6 bases from J, the junction kept 16 bases outside the gene matches. The CDR3 region has the DNA TGTGCCAGCAGTGGGCGGAGGGCGGGAGGGGTTGGAGTCGAGCAGTACTTC. Its protein is CASSGRRAGGVGVEQYF.

The chain employs TRBV5-5 and TRBJ2-1, with 11 bases identical to TRBD2. The junction had 9 bases not matched to a gene; V was cut back by 2 bases and J by 14 bases. The CDR3 spans 14 residues. Per germline, CDR1 SGHKS and CDR2 YYEKEE (reference sequence). DNA for the CDR3: TGTGCCAGCAGCTTAAGGGCTAGCGGGAGGAGGGAGTTCTTC. As protein: CASSLRASGRREFF. The variable domain in full, with the rest retrieved from reference TRBV5-5 and TRBJ2-1, is DAGVTQSPTHLIKTRGQQVTLRCSPISGHKSVSWYQQVLGQGPQFIFQYYEKEERGRGNFPDRFSARQFPNYSSELNVNALLLGDSALYLCASSLRASGRREFFGPGTRLTVL.

This sequence joins TRBV5-1 and TRBJ2-3, with 11 bases fitting TRBD2. The CDR3 covers 18 residues. Losses at the gene ends were 4 bases for V and 4 bases for J; bases not matched to a gene: 14. From germline, CDR1 is SGHRS and CDR2 YFSETQ. CDR3: CASSLSLAGGSGADTQYF. The CDR3 nucleotides read TGCGCCAGCAGCCTAAGCCTAGCGGGAGGTTCGGGCGCAGATACGCAGTATTTT.

V is TRBV7-8 and J is TRBJ2-1, with D unclear. Trimming left V 2 bases short and J 10 bases short, with 9 bases between. The CDR3 sequence is 12 residues long. Germline CDR1 is SGHVS and CDR2 is FQNEAQ. The CDR3 here is CASSLTDTEQFF. The DNA of the CDR3 is TGTGCCAGCAGCTTAACAGACACCGAGCAGTTCTTC.

The chain links TRBV7-2 to TRBJ2-3, with a weak D call TRBD2 (5 bases). CDR3 size: 15 residues. Germline V gene lookup returns CDR1 SGHTA and CDR2 FQGNSA. V lost 5 bases and J 4 bases, leaving 16 bases between the germline ends. The CDR3 spells CASSLTSERADTQYF. The CDR3 DNA reads as TGTGCCAGCAGCCTTACAAGCGAGAGGGCAGATACGCAGTATTTT.

The chain links TRBV5-1 to TRBJ1-1; D may be TRBD1 (5 bases). Germline V CDR1 and CDR2: SGHRS, YFSETQ. The ends were cut back, 1 base at V and 2 bases at J, with 12 bases in the middle. CDR3 length: 15 amino acids. The CDR3 bases are TGCGCCAGCAGCTTGCTGGCAGGGAAAAACACTGAAGCTTTCTTT. Translated, it gives CASSLLAGKNTEAFF. The whole variable domain, filled in from reference TRBV5-1 and TRBJ1-1, reads KAGVTQTPRYLIKTRGQQVTLSCSPISGHRSVSWYQQTPGQGLQFLFEYFSETQRNKGNFPGRFSGRQFSNSRSEMNVSTLELGDSALYLCASSLLAGKNTEAFFGQGTRLTVV.

The chain links TRBV29-1 to TRBJ1-3, with D uncertain. The CDR3 spans 11 residues. Germline V gene data show CDR1 as SQVTM and CDR2 as ANQGSEA. The V and J ends lost 8 bases and 0 bases respectively, with 5 bases between them. As DNA, the CDR3 is TGCAGCTACCGCTCTGGAAACACCATATATTTT. Encoded protein: CSYRSGNTIYF. The full variable domain, with the rest looked up from reference TRBV29-1 and TRBJ1-3, is SAVISQKPSRDICQRGTSLTIQCQVDSQVTMMFWYRQQPGQSLTLIATANQGSEATYESGFVIDKFPISRPNLTFSTLTVSNMSPEDSSIYLCSYRSGNTIYFGEGSWLTVV.

Remarks on this clone: This same CDR3 is encoded by further DNA sequences in the sample. The J gene is TRBJ1-5, the V gene TRBV2; D unclear. Trimming cost V 4 bases and J 6 bases, with 7 bases left between them. This CDR3 comprises 12 residues. The V gene's germline CDR1 is SNHLY and CDR2 FYNNEI. The CDR3 loop reads CASSVRVQPQHF. The CDR3, as DNA: TGTGCCAGCAGTGTCAGAGTTCAGCCCCAGCATTTT. The full variable domain, in which reference TRBV2 and TRBJ1-5 provide the parts outside the CDR3, is EPEVTQTPSHQVTQMGQEVILRCVPISNHLYFYWYRQILGQKVEFLVSFYNNEISEKSEIFDDQFSVERPDGSNFTLKIRSTKLEDSAMYFCASSVRVQPQHFGDGTRLSIL.

The chain links TRBV19 to TRBJ2-1, with 9 bases fitting TRBD1. Germline CDR1 LNHDA, CDR2 SQIVND (reference sequence). J was trimmed by 9 bases and V by 10 bases; bases with no gene match: 10. The CDR3 totals 13 residues. CDR3 protein: CATGTGSLSEQFF. CDR3 sequence (DNA): TGTGCCACCGGGACAGGGAGTTTGAGTGAGCAGTTCTTC.

Points on this clone: The junction does not match germline at one end; this may be a read error. The V call is TRBV6-1, the J call TRBJ2-7; TRBD1 matches at 7 bases. The CDR3 is 16 amino acids. CDR1 is MNHNS and CDR2 is SASEGT in the germline V gene. In DNA form, the CDR3 reads TGTGCCAGCAGTGAAGGGATCGGGGTTGCCCGGGACAGTTTGAACTTC. As protein: CASSEGIGVARDSLNF.

The gene calls are TRBV11-2 and TRBJ1-2; D unresolved. Trimming left V 0 bases short and J 7 bases short, with 15 bases between. The germline V gene encodes CDR1 SGHAT and CDR2 FQNNGV. The CDR3 has 15 residues. The CDR3 sequence: CASSLEGFPRGGYTF. The CDR3 coding sequence is TGTGCCAGCAGCTTAGAAGGTTTCCCTAGAGGTGGCTACACCTTC.

The V gene is TRBV18, the J gene TRBJ2-3; D is perhaps TRBD1 (6 bases). The CDR3 loop spans 13 amino acids. V lost 3 bases and J 6 bases, leaving 10 bases between the germline ends. The germline V gene encodes CDR1 KGHSH and CDR2 LQKENI. DNA for the CDR3: TGTGCCAGCTCACCCTCAGGGGCCGATACGCAGTATTTT. It yields the protein CASSPSGADTQYF.

The chain links TRBV5-6 to TRBJ2-1; weak D call: TRBD2 (5 bases). This CDR3 has 15 residues. V shed 0 bases and J shed 8 bases, with 15 bases lying between them. CDR1 and CDR2 from the germline V gene are SGHDT and YYEEEE. DNA of the CDR3: TGTGCCAGCAGCTTGGTTGGCGGGCCGACGGATGAGCAGTTCTTC. Translating gives CASSLVGGPTDEQFF.

V and J are TRBV7-8 and TRBJ2-7; 8 bases map to TRBD2. Germline V gene lookup returns CDR1 SGHVS and CDR2 FQNEAQ. Trimming removed 5 bases from V and 4 bases from J; junction bases left unmatched: 10. This CDR3 spans 15 amino acids. The CDR3 sequence is CASSAFSGKAYEQYF. The CDR3 bases are TGTGCCAGCAGCGCCTTTAGCGGGAAGGCTTACGAGCAGTACTTC. Using reference TRBV7-8 and TRBJ2-7 for the parts outside the CDR3, the full variable domain is GAGVSQSPRYKVAKRGQDVALRCDPISGHVSLFWYQQALGQGPEFLTYFQNEAQLDKSGLPSDRFFAERPEGSVSTLKIQRTQQEDSAVYLCASSAFSGKAYEQYFGPGTRLTVT.

The chain employs TRBV25-1 and TRBJ2-1; D remains unclear. CDR1 and CDR2 from the germline V gene are MGHDK and SYGVNS. The CDR3 runs 13 residues. The V gene lost 2 bases and the J gene lost 14 bases, with 16 bases spanning the gap. CDR3 region: CASSESGPPREFF. CDR3 DNA: TGTGCCAGCAGTGAAAGTGGTCCCCCTAGGGAGTTCTTC.

Notes on this clone: Other DNA sequences of this sample code for an identical CDR3. This chain connects TRBV6-1 to TRBJ2-5; D gene ambiguous. Per germline, CDR1 MNHNS and CDR2 SASEGT. The CDR3 has 13 residues. Trimming removed 2 bases from V and 4 bases from J, with 8 bases in between. The CDR3 reads CASSEPPPETQYF. The CDR3 nucleotides read TGTGCCAGCAGTGAACCTCCCCCAGAGACCCAGTACTTC.

The chain recombines TRBV19 with TRBJ2-7, with D perhaps matching TRBD1 (6 bases). Germline V gene data show CDR1 as LNHDA and CDR2 as SQIVND (reference sequence). V lost 7 bases, J lost 0 bases, and 10 bases lay in between. CDR3 length: 13 residues. The CDR3 bases are TGTGCCAGTACTGGGGGCAACTCCTACGAGCAGTACTTC. Translating gives CASTGGNSYEQYF.

The V call is TRBV30, the J call TRBJ2-3; 8 nucleotides line up with TRBD2. There are 17 residues in the CDR3. Germline CDR1 is GTSNPN and CDR2 is SVGIG (reference sequence). V lost 2 bases to trimming and J lost 6 bases; unmatched junction nucleotides: 16. The CDR3 reads CAWSSKGRERELDTQYF. The CDR3, as DNA: TGTGCCTGGAGTTCTAAGGGTAGGGAGCGGGAGCTGGATACGCAGTATTTT. Using reference TRBV30 and TRBJ2-3 for the parts outside the CDR3, the full variable domain is SQTIHQWPATLVQPVGSPLSLECTVEGTSNPNLYWYRQAAGRGLQLLFYSVGIGQISSEVPQNLSASRPQDRQFILSSKKLLLSDSGFYLCAWSSKGRERELDTQYFGPGTRLTVL.

The chain employs TRBV7-6 and TRBJ2-3; D possibly corresponds to TRBD2 (6 bases). The V gene lost 5 bases and the J gene lost 0 bases, with 9 bases spanning the gap. Germline lookup yields CDR1 SGHVS and CDR2 FNYEAQ. The CDR3 length is 14 residues. CDR3 sequence reads: CASSTGLSTDTQYF. The CDR3 DNA sequence: TGTGCCAGCAGCACGGGACTCAGCACAGATACGCAGTATTTT. Full variable domain (missing parts from reference TRBV7-6 and TRBJ2-3): GAGVSQSPRYKVTKRGQDVALRCDPISGHVSLYWYRQALGQGPEFLTYFNYEAQQDKSGLPNDRFSAERPEGSISTLTIQRTEQRDSAMYRCASSTGLSTDTQYFGPGTRLTVL.